This TCR beta chain was observed in a study of blood T cell repertoires in COVID-19. Cohort 3 recovery required two negative PCRs, clearance, or symptom resolution. Authors' analysis steps: From reference gene primer amplification, estimates of nucleated cell counts were derived. TCRdb's copy holds only in-frame clones and misses some; the assay was immunoSEQ multiplex PCR. V, J and clone size derive from that table, while D and trimming were established from the DNA sequence. The table has 200,000 to 250,000 clones, about 89% seen once. The CDR3 runs to 16 residues. Germline CDR1 SQVTM, CDR2 ANQGSEA. V was clipped by 2 bases and J by 4 bases; unmatched bases: 12.

The origin of this receptor is a woman in her late teens or twenties who had recovered from COVID-19. The specimen sequenced was PBMCs or T cells enriched from blood (not recorded which). This chain uses TRBV29-1 with TRBJ1-1, with 8 nucleotides matching TRBD1. The CDR3 region is CSVETRQGYQSTEAFF. CDR3 DNA sequence: TGCAGCGTTGAAACTCGACAGGGGTACCAGAGCACTGAAGCTTTCTTT.